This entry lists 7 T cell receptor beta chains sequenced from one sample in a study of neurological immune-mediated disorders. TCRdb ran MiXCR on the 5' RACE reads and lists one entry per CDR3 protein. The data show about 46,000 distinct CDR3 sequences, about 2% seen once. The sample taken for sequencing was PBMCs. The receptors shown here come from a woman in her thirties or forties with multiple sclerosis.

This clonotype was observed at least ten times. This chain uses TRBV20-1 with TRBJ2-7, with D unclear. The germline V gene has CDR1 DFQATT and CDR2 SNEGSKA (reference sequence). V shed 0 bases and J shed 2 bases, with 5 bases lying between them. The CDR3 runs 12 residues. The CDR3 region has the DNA TGCAGTGCTAGAGATGGGACCTACGAGCAGTACTTC. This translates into CSARDGTYEQYF.

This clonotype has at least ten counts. CDR3 in amino acids: CASSLRQGADEQFF. The CDR3 nucleotides read TGCGCCAGCAGCTTGCGGCAGGGGGCGGATGAGCAGTTCTTC. The chain joins TRBV5-1 to TRBJ2-1; TRBD1 matches 8 bases. The trim removed 1 base at V and 8 bases at J, leaving 5 bases unmatched. The CDR3 covers 14 residues. The V gene's germline CDR1 is SGHRS and CDR2 YFSETQ.

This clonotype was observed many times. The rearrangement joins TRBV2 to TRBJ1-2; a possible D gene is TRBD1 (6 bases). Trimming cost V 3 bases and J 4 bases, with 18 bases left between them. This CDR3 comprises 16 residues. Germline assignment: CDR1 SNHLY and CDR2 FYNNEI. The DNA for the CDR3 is TGTGCCAGCAGTGAGGGGGCGATTGCCCCTGCCTATGGCTACACCTTC. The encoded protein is CASSEGAIAPAYGYTF.

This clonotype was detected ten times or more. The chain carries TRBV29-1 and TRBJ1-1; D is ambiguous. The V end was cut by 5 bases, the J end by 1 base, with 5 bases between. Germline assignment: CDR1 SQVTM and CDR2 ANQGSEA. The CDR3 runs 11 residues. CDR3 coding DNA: TGCAGCGTTTTTACGAACACTGAAGCTTTCTTT. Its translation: CSVFTNTEAFF.

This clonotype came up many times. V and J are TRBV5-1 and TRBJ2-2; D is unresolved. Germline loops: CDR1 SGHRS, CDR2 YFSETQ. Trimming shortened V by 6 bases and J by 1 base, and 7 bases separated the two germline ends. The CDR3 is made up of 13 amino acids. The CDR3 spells CASTRRNTGELFF. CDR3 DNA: TGCGCCAGCACCCGACGGAACACCGGGGAGCTGTTTTTT.

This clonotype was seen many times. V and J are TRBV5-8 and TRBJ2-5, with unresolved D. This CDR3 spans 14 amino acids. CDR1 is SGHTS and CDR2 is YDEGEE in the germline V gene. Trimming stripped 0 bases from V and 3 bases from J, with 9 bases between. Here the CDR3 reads CASSLEVGKETQYF. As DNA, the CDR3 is TGTGCCAGCAGCTTGGAGGTGGGAAAAGAGACCCAGTACTTC.

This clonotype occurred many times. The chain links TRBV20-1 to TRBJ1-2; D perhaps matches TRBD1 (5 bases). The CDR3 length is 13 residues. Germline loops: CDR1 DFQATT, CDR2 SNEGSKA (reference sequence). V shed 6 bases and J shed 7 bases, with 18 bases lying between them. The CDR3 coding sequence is TGCAGTGCCGGGACCCCGGCCTCGGGTGGCTACACCTTC. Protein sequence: CSAGTPASGGYTF.